A single sample gave rise to the 21 T cell receptor beta chains below, sequenced in a study of shared clonotypes between healthy human individuals. Sequencing was performed with immunoSEQ multiplex PCR; in TCRdb, only in-frame clones are kept and a portion is missing. The data show a few million clones, approximately 95% seen once. Sequenced material: naive CD4+ T cells sorted from blood. The subset: CD45RA+ positively selected. The receptor source for this set is a man aged 18 to 30 in good health.

The DNA for the CDR3 is TGTGCCAGCAGCTTCGGGGGTATTAATTCACCCCTCCACTTT. Protein: CASSFGGINSPLHF. The chain carries TRBV7-2 and TRBJ1-6; D may be TRBD1 (5 bases). In germline, CDR1 is SGHTA, CDR2 FQGNSA. CDR3 length equals 14 residues. The V end lost 3 bases, the J end lost 6 bases, and 9 bases lay between the germline ends. The full variable domain, completed using reference TRBV7-2 and TRBJ1-6, is GAGVSQSPSNKVTEKGKDVELRCDPISGHTALYWYRQSLGQGLEFLIYFQGNSAPDKSGLPSDRFSAERTGGSVSTLTIQRTQQEDSAVYLCASSFGGINSPLHFGNGTRLTVT.

The chain joins TRBV28 to TRBJ2-7, with D maybe TRBD1 (6 bases). Germline assignment: CDR1 MDHEN and CDR2 SYDVKM. Trimming took off 8 bases at V and 2 bases at J, with 13 bases between the two ends. The CDR3 is 13 residues long. The CDR3 DNA follows: TGTGCCAGCTTGAGGGACAAACCCTACGAGCAGTACTTC. Translated: CASLRDKPYEQYF.

Worth noting for this clone: The sample holds other DNA sequences that translate to the same CDR3. The V and J genes are TRBV5-1 and TRBJ2-7; D might be TRBD2 (6 bases). Trimming took 0 bases from V and 0 from J, leaving 7 bases between them. The CDR3 totals 14 residues. Germline V gene lookup returns CDR1 SGHRS and CDR2 YFSETQ. CDR3 sequence: CASSLVSGSYEQYF. The CDR3 region has the DNA TGCGCCAGCAGCTTGGTTAGCGGCTCCTACGAGCAGTACTTC.

The gene calls are TRBV10-1 and TRBJ2-1, with D possibly being TRBD1 (7 bases). Germline lookup yields CDR1 WNHNN and CDR2 SYGVQD (reference sequence). The CDR3 is 15 amino acids. V dropped 8 bases and J dropped 4 bases, with 18 bases sitting between them. CDR3 in amino acids: CASSLEGQPYNEQFF. The CDR3 region has the DNA TGCGCCAGCTCCTTGGAGGGACAGCCATACAATGAGCAGTTCTTC.

The genes are TRBV10-3 and TRBJ2-7, with 8 bases that match TRBD1. Germline V gene lookup returns CDR1 ENHRY and CDR2 SYGVKD. V dropped 11 bases and J dropped 5; count of bases not matched to a gene: 8. This CDR3 is 12 amino acids long. CDR3 amino acids: CASRTGTHEQYF. The CDR3, as DNA: TGTGCCTCCCGGACAGGGACCCACGAGCAGTACTTC.

The table lists this clone with a few counts. Other DNA sequences in this sample translate to the same CDR3. The CDR3, as DNA: TGTGCCAGTAGCAATGGGGGCAGCAATCAGCCCCAGCATTTT. This gives the protein CASSNGGSNQPQHF. This sequence joins TRBV19 and TRBJ1-5; perhaps TRBD1 as D (6 bases). In germline, CDR1 is LNHDA, CDR2 SQIVND (reference sequence). Trimming cost V 6 bases and J 1 base, with 10 bases left between them. The CDR3 totals 14 residues.

The rearrangement joins TRBV25-1 to TRBJ2-1; D gene uncertain. Trimming shortened V by 5 bases and J by 0 bases, and 14 bases separated the two germline ends. This CDR3 region has 16 residues. Germline CDR1 is MGHDK and CDR2 is SYGVNS. This CDR3 reads CASSPTSPASYNEQFF. The CDR3 coding sequence is TGTGCCAGCAGTCCTACCTCTCCAGCCTCCTACAATGAGCAGTTCTTC. The variable domain in full, with the rest retrieved from reference TRBV25-1 and TRBJ2-1, is EADIYQTPRYLVIGTGKKITLECSQTMGHDKMYWYQQDPGMELHLIHYSYGVNSTEKGDLSSESTVSRIRTEHFPLTLESARPSHTSQYLCASSPTSPASYNEQFFGPGTRLTVL.

The chain employs TRBV29-1 and TRBJ2-4; the match to TRBD1 covers 7 bases. This CDR3 is 13 amino acids long. V trimming: 7 bases; J trimming: 6 bases; junction bases outside the gene matches: 9. Germline-derived CDR1 and CDR2 are SQVTM and ANQGSEA. CDR3 sequence reads: CSALGQSPNIQYF. DNA of the CDR3: TGCAGCGCACTGGGACAGTCCCCAAACATTCAGTACTTC. Based on the CDR3 plus reference TRBV29-1 and TRBJ2-4, the full variable domain is SAVISQKPSRDICQRGTSLTIQCQVDSQVTMMFWYRQQPGQSLTLIATANQGSEATYESGFVIDKFPISRPNLTFSTLTVSNMSPEDSSIYLCSALGQSPNIQYFGAGTRLSVL.

J is TRBJ2-4 and V is TRBV30; D is unresolved. There are 13 residues in the CDR3. The ends were cut back, 2 bases at V and 3 bases at J, with 8 bases in the middle. Germline-derived CDR1 and CDR2 are GTSNPN and SVGIG (reference sequence). This CDR3 reads CAWSTEYKNIQYF. The CDR3 DNA is TGTGCCTGGAGTACTGAATACAAAAACATTCAGTACTTC. The full variable domain, completed using reference TRBV30 and TRBJ2-4, is SQTIHQWPATLVQPVGSPLSLECTVEGTSNPNLYWYRQAAGRGLQLLFYSVGIGQISSEVPQNLSASRPQDRQFILSSKKLLLSDSGFYLCAWSTEYKNIQYFGAGTRLSVL.

This clone is a singleton in its sample. The chain employs TRBV6-6 and TRBJ1-3; D may be TRBD1 (5 bases). With 10 bases removed from V and 3 bases from J, the gap between germline ends came to 19 bases. This CDR3 contains 15 residues. Germline CDR1 is MNHNY and CDR2 is SVGAGI (reference sequence). The CDR3 nucleotides read TGTGCCACCTCGTCCCGGGGCCAGAGTGGAAACACCATATATTTT. Translation gives CATSSRGQSGNTIYF.

The J gene is TRBJ2-7, the V gene TRBV18, with TRBD1 matching over 12 bases. There are 14 residues in the CDR3. Germline CDR1 reads KGHSH; CDR2 reads LQKENI. After removal of 5 bases from V and 7 bases from J, the junction contained 6 bases not matched to a gene. CDR3 sequence: CASSSGQGAREQYF. Written as DNA, the CDR3 is TGTGCCAGCTCATCGGGACAGGGGGCACGGGAGCAGTACTTC.

Worth noting for this clone: Relative to the germline gene, one junction end is altered; a read error may explain this. This CDR3 reads CASSPSVNTGELFF. Here the CDR3 DNA reads TGTGCTAGCAGCCCCTCTGTGAACACCGGGGAGCTGTTTTTT. The chain links TRBV7-7 to TRBJ2-2; no clear D gene. Germline CDR1 and CDR2: SSHAT and FNYEAQ (reference sequence). The CDR3 is 14 residues long.

The V and J genes are TRBV7-9 and TRBJ1-1; no definite D call. CDR1 SEHNR and CDR2 FQNEAQ come from the germline V gene (reference sequence). Trimming stripped 5 bases from V and 1 base from J, with 23 bases between. The CDR3 is 18 residues long. CDR3 amino acids: CASSPNLIWQAPNTEAFF. The DNA for the CDR3 is TGTGCCAGCAGCCCAAACCTTATATGGCAGGCCCCGAACACTGAAGCTTTCTTT.

The chain uses TRBV28 and TRBJ2-3; 10 bases are a match to TRBD2. The CDR3 runs to 16 residues. Germline CDR1 and CDR2: MDHEN and SYDVKM. V lost 5 bases and J lost 5; bases outside the gene matches: 10. The CDR3 loop is CASSPSRLAGLDTQYF. CDR3 in DNA: TGTGCCAGCAGTCCATCGAGACTAGCGGGCCTAGATACGCAGTATTTT.

The chain couples TRBV2 to TRBJ2-5; 10 bases line up with TRBD1. CDR1 and CDR2 (germline): SNHLY, FYNNEI. The ends lost 6 bases at V and 5 bases at J; junction bases unmatched: 6. The CDR3 totals 14 residues. Here the CDR3 DNA reads TGTGCCAGCAGAGCCGACAGGGGGCGGGAGACCCAGTACTTC. The encoded protein is CASRADRGRETQYF.

As to this clone: Other DNA sequences in the sample encode the same CDR3. The V gene is TRBV19, the J gene TRBJ2-1, with D maybe TRBD2 (5 bases). CDR3 length: 13 residues. V lost 9 bases and J lost 3, with 12 bases in between. Germline V gene data show CDR1 as LNHDA and CDR2 as SQIVND (reference sequence). The CDR3 region has the DNA TGTGCCAGCCGGGGAGAGGGCTACAATGAGCAGTTCTTC. This translates into CASRGEGYNEQFF.

This chain links TRBV6-1 with TRBJ2-5; TRBD1 matches 11 bases. The germline V gene has CDR1 MNHNS and CDR2 SASEGT. V trimming: 4 bases; J trimming: 11 bases; junction bases outside the gene matches: 9. This CDR3 has 14 residues. For the CDR3, the DNA is TGTGCCAGCAGTGGCGGGACAGGGGGAATAAAACAGTACTTC. Protein: CASSGGTGGIKQYF.

The chain recombines TRBV6-4 with TRBJ2-2, with a weak D call TRBD1 (6 bases). The CDR3 spans 14 residues. The germline V and J ends were trimmed by 6 bases and 5 bases, with 13 bases remaining between them. Per germline, CDR1 MRHNA and CDR2 SNTAGT. DNA of the CDR3: TGTGCCAGCAGAGGGGGAGCGGTGACCGGGGAGCTGTTTTTT. Amino acid sequence: CASRGGAVTGELFF.

The count of this clone is one. The chain is built from TRBV2 and TRBJ2-7; the match to TRBD2 covers 8 bases. The CDR3 length is 15 residues. Unmatched junction bases numbered 9, after V lost 4 bases and J lost 4 bases. The germline gives CDR1 SNHLY, CDR2 FYNNEI. Here the CDR3 DNA reads TGTGCCAGCAGTGGGGTGCCGGGGGGGAGTTACGAGCAGTACTTC. It yields the protein CASSGVPGGSYEQYF.

This chain uses TRBV4-3 with TRBJ2-7, with a weak D call TRBD2 (5 bases). The germline gives CDR1 LGHNA, CDR2 YSLEER. CDR3 size: 16 residues. V dropped 1 base and J dropped 1 base, with 14 bases sitting between them. Here the CDR3 reads CASSQAFAGLSYEQYF. CDR3 in DNA: TGCGCCAGCAGCCAAGCGTTTGCGGGCCTATCCTACGAGCAGTACTTC.

The V and J genes are TRBV6-6 and TRBJ1-6, with 11 positions matching TRBD1. Germline V CDR1 and CDR2: MNHNY, SVGAGI (reference sequence). J gave up 9 bases and V 5 bases, and 6 bases lay outside the gene matches. There are 15 residues in the CDR3. The CDR3 nucleotides are TGTGCCAGCAGTCCGGACAGGGGGCAAGGTTCACCCCTCCACTTT. It encodes CASSPDRGQGSPLHF.